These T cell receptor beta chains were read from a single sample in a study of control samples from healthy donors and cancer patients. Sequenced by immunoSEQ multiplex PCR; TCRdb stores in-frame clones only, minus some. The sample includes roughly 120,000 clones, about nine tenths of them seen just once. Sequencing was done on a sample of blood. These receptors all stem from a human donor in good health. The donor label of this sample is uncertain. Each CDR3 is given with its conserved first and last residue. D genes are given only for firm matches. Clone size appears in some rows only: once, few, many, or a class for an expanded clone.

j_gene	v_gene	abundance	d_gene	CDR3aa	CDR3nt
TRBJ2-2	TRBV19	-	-	CASSIQDRAGELFF	TGTGCCAGTAGTATACAGGACCGGGCCGGGGAGCTGTTTTTT
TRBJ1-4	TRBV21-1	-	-	CASSKGGRPRAANEKLFF	TGTGCCAGCAGCAAAGGAGGGAGGCCCAGGGCAGCTAATGAAAAACTGTTTTTT
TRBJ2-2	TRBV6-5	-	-	CASSSPTAGYTGELFF	TGTGCCAGCAGTTCTCCCACGGCGGGATACACCGGGGAGCTGTTTTTT
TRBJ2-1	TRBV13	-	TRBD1	CASSSNRGRENNEQFF	TGTGCCAGCAGCTCGAACAGGGGAAGGGAAAACAATGAGCAGTTCTTC
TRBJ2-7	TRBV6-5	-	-	CASSKGTSYEQYF	TGTGCCAGCAGCAAAGGGACATCCTACGAGCAGTACTTC
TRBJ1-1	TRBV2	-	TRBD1	CASGRQGATEAFF	TGTGCCAGCGGAAGACAGGGGGCCACTGAAGCTTTCTTT
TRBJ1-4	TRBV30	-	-	CAWSNVGIGTNEKLFF	TGTGCCTGGAGTAATGTTGGGATAGGTACTAATGAAAAACTGTTTTTT
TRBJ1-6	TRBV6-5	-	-	CASSMTEFSPLHF	TGTGCCAGCAGCATGACCGAGTTTTCACCCCTCCACTTT
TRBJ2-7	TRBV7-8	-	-	CASSSARASPYYEQYF	TGTGCCAGCAGCTCGGCCAGGGCAAGTCCCTACTACGAGCAGTACTTC
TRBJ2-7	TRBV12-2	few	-	CASRLGQFLPPKQYF	TGTGCAAGTCGCTTAGGACAGTTCCTCCCCCCTAAGCAGTACTTC
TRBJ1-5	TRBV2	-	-	CASSEMRFNQPQHF	TGTGCCAGCAGTGAAATGAGGTTCAATCAGCCCCAGCATTTT
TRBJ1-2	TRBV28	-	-	CASSLRAVYGYTF	TGTGCCAGCAGTTTAAGGGCCGTCTATGGCTACACCTTC
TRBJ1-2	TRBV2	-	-	CASSDRGLGYGYTF	TGTGCCAGCAGTGATCGGGGACTTGGCTATGGCTACACCTTC
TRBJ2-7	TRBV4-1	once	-	CASSQGGGGYEQYF	TGCGCCAGCAGCCAAGGGGGGGGCGGCTACGAGCAGTACTTC
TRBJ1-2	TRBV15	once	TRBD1	CATSRDLGQGDGYTF	TGTGCCACCAGCAGAGACCTAGGACAGGGTGACGGCTACACCTTC